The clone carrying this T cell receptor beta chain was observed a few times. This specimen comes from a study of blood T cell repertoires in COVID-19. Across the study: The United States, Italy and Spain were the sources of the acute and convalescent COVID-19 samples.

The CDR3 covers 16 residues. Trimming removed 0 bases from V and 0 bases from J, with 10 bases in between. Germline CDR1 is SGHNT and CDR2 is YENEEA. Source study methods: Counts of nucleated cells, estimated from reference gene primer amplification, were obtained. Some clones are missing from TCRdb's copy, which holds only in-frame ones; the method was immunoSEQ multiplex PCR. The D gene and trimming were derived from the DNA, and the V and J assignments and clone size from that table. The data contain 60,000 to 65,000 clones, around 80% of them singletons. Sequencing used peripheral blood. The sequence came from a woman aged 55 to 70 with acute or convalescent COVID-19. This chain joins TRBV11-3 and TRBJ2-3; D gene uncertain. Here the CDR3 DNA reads TGTGCCAGCAGCTTAGATGCAGGCCAGAGCACAGATACGCAGTATTTT. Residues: CASSLDAGQSTDTQYF.